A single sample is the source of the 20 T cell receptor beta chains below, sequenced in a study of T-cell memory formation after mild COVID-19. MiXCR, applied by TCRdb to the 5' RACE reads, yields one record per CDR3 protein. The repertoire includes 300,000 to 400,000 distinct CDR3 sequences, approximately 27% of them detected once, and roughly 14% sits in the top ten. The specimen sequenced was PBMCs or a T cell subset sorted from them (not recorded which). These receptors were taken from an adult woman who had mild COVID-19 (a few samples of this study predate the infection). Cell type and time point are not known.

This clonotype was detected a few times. CDR3 DNA: TGTGCCAGCAGCTTACGACAGGGTTTCGGCTACGAGCAGTACTTC. Translated: CASSLRQGFGYEQYF. The genes are TRBV5-6 and TRBJ2-7; 7 positions match TRBD1. This CDR3 contains 15 residues. V lost 2 bases, J lost 3 bases, and 8 bases stayed unmatched. The germline V gene encodes CDR1 SGHDT and CDR2 YYEEEE.

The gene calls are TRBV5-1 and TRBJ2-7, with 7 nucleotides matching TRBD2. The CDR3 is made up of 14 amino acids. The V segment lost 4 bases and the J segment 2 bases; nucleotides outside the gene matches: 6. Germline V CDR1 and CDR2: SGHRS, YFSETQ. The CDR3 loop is CASSPYTSAYEQYF. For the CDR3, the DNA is TGCGCCAGCAGCCCCTATACTAGCGCCTACGAGCAGTACTTC.

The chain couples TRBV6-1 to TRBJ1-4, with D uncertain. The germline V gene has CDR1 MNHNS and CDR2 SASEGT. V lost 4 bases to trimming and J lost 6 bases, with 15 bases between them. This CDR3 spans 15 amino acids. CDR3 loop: CASSGNGPPDEKLFF. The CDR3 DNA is TGTGCCAGCAGTGGAAACGGTCCTCCGGATGAAAAACTGTTTTTT.

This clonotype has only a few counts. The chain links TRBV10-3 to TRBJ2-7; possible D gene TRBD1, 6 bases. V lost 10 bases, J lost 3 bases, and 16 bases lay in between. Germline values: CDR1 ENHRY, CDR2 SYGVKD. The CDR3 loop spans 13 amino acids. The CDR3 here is CANQTGHLYEQYF. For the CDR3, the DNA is TGTGCCAACCAAACGGGACACCTCTACGAGCAGTACTTC.

The CDR3 sequence: CASSQYRDRSYEQYF. The DNA for the CDR3 is TGCGCCAGCAGCCAATACCGGGACAGATCCTACGAGCAGTACTTC. This chain links TRBV4-3 with TRBJ2-7, with 7 bases lining up with TRBD1. The CDR3 runs to 15 residues. Germline loops: CDR1 LGHNA, CDR2 YSLEER. V lost 2 bases to trimming and J lost 1 base; unmatched junction nucleotides: 5.

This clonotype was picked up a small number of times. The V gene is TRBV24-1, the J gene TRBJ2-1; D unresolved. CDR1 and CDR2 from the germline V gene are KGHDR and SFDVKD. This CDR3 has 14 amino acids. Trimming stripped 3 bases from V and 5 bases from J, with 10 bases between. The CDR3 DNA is TGTGCCACCAGTGATACGGGCCGGAACAATGAGCAGTTCTTC. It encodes CATSDTGRNNEQFF.

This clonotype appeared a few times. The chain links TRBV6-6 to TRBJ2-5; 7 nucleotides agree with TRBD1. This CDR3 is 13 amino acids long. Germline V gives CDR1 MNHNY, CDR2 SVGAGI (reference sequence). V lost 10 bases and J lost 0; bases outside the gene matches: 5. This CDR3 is CATRQGDQETQYF. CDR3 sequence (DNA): TGTGCCACTCGCCAGGGGGACCAAGAGACCCAGTACTTC.

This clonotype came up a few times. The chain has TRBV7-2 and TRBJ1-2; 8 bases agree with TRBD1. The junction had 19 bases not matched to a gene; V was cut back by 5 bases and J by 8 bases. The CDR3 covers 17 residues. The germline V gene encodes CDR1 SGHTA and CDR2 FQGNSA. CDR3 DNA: TGTGCCAGCAGCCCGAGTGGGACAGGTGCCTCCCAAGGGGGCTACACCTTC. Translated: CASSPSGTGASQGGYTF.

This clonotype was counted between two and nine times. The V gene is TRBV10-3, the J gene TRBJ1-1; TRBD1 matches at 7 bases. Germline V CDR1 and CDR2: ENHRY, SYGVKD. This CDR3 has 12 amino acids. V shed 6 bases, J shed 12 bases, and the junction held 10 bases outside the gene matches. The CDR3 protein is CAISLDRVLTFF. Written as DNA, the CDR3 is TGTGCCATCAGCCTTGACAGGGTGTTGACTTTCTTT.

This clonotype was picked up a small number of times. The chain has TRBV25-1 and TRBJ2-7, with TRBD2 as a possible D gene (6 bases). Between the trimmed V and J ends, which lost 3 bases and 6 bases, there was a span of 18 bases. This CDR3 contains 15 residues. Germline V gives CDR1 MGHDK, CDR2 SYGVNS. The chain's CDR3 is CASSDPRGPRGEQYF. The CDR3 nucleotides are TGTGCCAGCAGTGATCCGCGGGGTCCGAGAGGCGAGCAGTACTTC.

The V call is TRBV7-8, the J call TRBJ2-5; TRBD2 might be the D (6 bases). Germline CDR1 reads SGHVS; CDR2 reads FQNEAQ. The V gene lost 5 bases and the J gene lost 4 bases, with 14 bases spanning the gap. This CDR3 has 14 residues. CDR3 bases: TGTGCCAGCAGCCGGGGACTGTCCGTAGAGACCCAGTACTTC. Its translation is CASSRGLSVETQYF. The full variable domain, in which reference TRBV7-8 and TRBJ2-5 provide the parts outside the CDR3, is GAGVSQSPRYKVAKRGQDVALRCDPISGHVSLFWYQQALGQGPEFLTYFQNEAQLDKSGLPSDRFFAERPEGSVSTLKIQRTQQEDSAVYLCASSRGLSVETQYFGPGTRLLVL.

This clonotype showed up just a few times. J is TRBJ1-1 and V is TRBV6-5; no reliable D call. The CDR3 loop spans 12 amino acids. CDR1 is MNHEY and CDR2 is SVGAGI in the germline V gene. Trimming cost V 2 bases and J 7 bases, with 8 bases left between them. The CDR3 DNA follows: TGTGCCAGCAGTTACCTCCACAGTGAAGCTTTCTTT. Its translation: CASSYLHSEAFF.

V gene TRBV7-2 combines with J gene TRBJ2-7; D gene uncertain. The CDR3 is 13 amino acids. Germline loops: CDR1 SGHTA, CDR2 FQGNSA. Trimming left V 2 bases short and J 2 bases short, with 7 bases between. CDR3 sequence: CASSLPVTYEQYF. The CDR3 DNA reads TGTGCCAGCAGCTTACCGGTCACCTACGAGCAGTACTTC.

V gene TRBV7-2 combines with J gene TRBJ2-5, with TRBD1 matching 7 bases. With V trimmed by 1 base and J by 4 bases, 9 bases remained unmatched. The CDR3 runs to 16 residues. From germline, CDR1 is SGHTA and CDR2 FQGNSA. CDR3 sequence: CASSLGTGAGGETQYF. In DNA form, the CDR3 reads TGTGCCAGCAGCTTAGGCACAGGGGCTGGGGGAGAGACCCAGTACTTC.

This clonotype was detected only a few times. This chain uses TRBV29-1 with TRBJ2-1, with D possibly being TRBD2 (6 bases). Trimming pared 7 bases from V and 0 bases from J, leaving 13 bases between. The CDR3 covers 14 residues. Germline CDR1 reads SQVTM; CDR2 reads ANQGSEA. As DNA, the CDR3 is TGCAGCGCCCCCGGGAGACCCTCCTACAATGAGCAGTTCTTC. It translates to CSAPGRPSYNEQFF.

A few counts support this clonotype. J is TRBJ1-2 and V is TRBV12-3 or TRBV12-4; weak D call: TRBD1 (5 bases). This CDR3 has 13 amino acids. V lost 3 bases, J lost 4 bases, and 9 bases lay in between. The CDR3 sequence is CASSFGHLYGYTF. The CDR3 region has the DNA TGTGCCAGCAGTTTCGGACACCTCTATGGCTACACCTTC.

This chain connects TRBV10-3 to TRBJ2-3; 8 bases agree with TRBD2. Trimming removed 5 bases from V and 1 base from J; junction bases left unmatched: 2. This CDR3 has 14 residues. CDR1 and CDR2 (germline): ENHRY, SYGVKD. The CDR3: CAISRAGGTDTQYF. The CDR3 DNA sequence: TGTGCCATCAGTAGAGCGGGAGGCACAGATACGCAGTATTTT.

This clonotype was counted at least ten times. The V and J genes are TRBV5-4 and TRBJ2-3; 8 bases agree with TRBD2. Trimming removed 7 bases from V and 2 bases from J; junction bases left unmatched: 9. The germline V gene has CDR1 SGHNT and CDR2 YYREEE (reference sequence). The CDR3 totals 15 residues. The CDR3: CASASGRADTDTQYF. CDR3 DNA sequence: TGTGCCAGCGCAAGCGGGAGAGCGGACACAGATACGCAGTATTTT.

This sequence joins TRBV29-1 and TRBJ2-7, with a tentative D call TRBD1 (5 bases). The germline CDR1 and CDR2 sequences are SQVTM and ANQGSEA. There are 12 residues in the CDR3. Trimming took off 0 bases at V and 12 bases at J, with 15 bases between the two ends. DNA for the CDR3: TGCAGCGTTGAAGACGATTCCAGGGTTTGGTACTTC. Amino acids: CSVEDDSRVWYF.

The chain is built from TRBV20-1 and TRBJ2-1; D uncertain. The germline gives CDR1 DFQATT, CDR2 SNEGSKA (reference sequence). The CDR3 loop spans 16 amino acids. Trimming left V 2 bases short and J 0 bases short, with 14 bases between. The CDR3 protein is CSARSLYNSSYNEQFF. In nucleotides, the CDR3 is TGCAGTGCTAGAAGCTTGTACAACAGCTCCTACAATGAGCAGTTCTTC.